The 14 T cell receptor beta chains given below trace back to one sample, sequenced in a study of CD8 T cells in Susac syndrome. Random hexamers served to reverse transcribe about 0.5 to 1 ug RNA. TCRdb re-analysed the immunoSEQ multiplex PCR reads in MiXCR, keeping a single row per CDR3 protein. Of about 66,000 distinct CDR3 sequences listed, about 94% are singletons. Input material: CD8+ T cells from PBMCs. The receptors shown here come from a human donor with multiple sclerosis.

This CDR3 is CASSLRQGAMDTQYF. CDR3 bases: TGTGCCAGCAGTCTGAGACAGGGGGCGATGGATACGCAGTATTTT. V gene TRBV27 combines with J gene TRBJ2-3; 10 bases are shared with TRBD1. This CDR3 has 15 residues. Germline V gives CDR1 MNHEY, CDR2 SMNVEV (reference sequence). V gave up 5 bases and J gave up 6 bases; unmatched junction bases: 8.

This chain joins TRBV4-1 and TRBJ2-7; 10 bases are shared with TRBD1. Germline V gives CDR1 MGHRA, CDR2 YSYEKL. This CDR3 comprises 16 residues. J was trimmed by 3 bases and V by 6 bases; bases with no gene match: 11. DNA for the CDR3: TGCGCCAGCAGTCAAACTCCGGGACAGGGGTACTACGAGCAGTACTTC. Protein product: CASSQTPGQGYYEQYF.

This chain connects TRBV7-2 to TRBJ1-6, with 7 bases lining up with TRBD1. This CDR3 spans 17 amino acids. CDR1 SGHTA and CDR2 FQGNSA come from the germline V gene. V shed 2 bases and J 8 bases; nucleotides not matched to a gene: 12. The DNA of the CDR3 is TGTGCCAGCAGCTTAAGCGTGAACAGGGGTTCTGATTCACCCCTCCACTTT. Translating it yields CASSLSVNRGSDSPLHF.

The V and J genes are TRBV4-1 and TRBJ2-7; 8 nucleotides line up with TRBD2. With V trimmed by 1 base and J by 7 bases, 12 bases remained unmatched. Germline CDR1 is MGHRA and CDR2 is YSYEKL. The CDR3 loop spans 16 amino acids. In DNA form, the CDR3 reads TGCGCCAGCAGCCAAGGGCCTGCGGGAGGTAAAAGTGAGCAGTACTTC. The encoded protein is CASSQGPAGGKSEQYF.

The rearrangement joins TRBV12-3 or TRBV12-4 to TRBJ2-3, with a tentative D call TRBD1 (6 bases). Trimming shortened V by 6 bases and J by 0 bases, and 16 bases separated the two germline ends. CDR3 length equals 16 residues. Here the CDR3 DNA reads TGTGCCAGCAGCCTTCAAACAGGGTATAGCACAGATACGCAGTATTTT. This sequence encodes CASSLQTGYSTDTQYF.

The chain recombines TRBV27 with TRBJ2-7; TRBD1 agrees at 7 bases. The V segment lost 6 bases and the J segment 3 bases; nucleotides outside the gene matches: 11. The CDR3 sequence is 15 residues long. The germline gives CDR1 MNHEY, CDR2 SMNVEV (reference sequence). In nucleotides, the CDR3 is TGTGCCAGCAGAATAGCCGGGACAGAGTACTACGAGCAGTACTTC. This codes for CASRIAGTEYYEQYF.

The J gene is TRBJ1-1, the V gene TRBV6-5, with TRBD1 identical over 7 bases. Per the germline V gene, CDR1 is MNHEY and CDR2 is SVGAGI. The V segment lost 8 bases and the J segment 5 bases; nucleotides outside the gene matches: 8. The CDR3 loop spans 13 amino acids. CDR3 nucleotide sequence: TGTGCCAGCTCGATGACAGGGAGAACTGAAGCTTTCTTT. It codes for CASSMTGRTEAFF.

J is TRBJ2-5 and V is TRBV25-1; D is possibly TRBD2 (5 bases). In germline, CDR1 is MGHDK, CDR2 SYGVNS. The CDR3 consists of 10 residues. V gave up 9 bases and J gave up 10 bases, with 12 bases separating them. The CDR3, as DNA: TGTGCCAGGAGGGCCGGCGGCCAGTACTTC. Translating it yields CARRAGGQYF.

This chain uses TRBV7-2 with TRBJ1-2; the match to TRBD1 covers 7 bases. This CDR3 comprises 15 residues. The V and J ends lost 4 bases and 2 bases, in that order; junction bases with no gene match: 7. The germline CDR1 and CDR2 sequences are SGHTA and FQGNSA. Here the CDR3 DNA reads TGTGCCAGCAGCTCTCCTGGGACAGACAACTATGGCTACACCTTC. Amino acid sequence: CASSSPGTDNYGYTF.

The J gene is TRBJ1-2, the V gene TRBV7-3; TRBD1 matches 10 bases. The CDR3 is 17 amino acids. Germline lookup yields CDR1 SGHTA and CDR2 FQGTGA. The V gene end was trimmed by 2 bases and the J gene end by 6 bases; junction bases not matched to a gene: 12. CDR3 bases: TGTGCCAGCAGCTTATCGGACAGGGGGTATCTAATTAATGGCTACACCTTC. Encoded protein: CASSLSDRGYLINGYTF.

This chain joins TRBV5-6 and TRBJ2-6, with 9 nucleotides matching TRBD2. The trim removed 3 bases at V and 3 bases at J, leaving 7 bases unmatched. The CDR3 is made up of 17 amino acids. Per the germline V gene, CDR1 is SGHDT and CDR2 is YYEEEE. Here the CDR3 reads CASSSSGDIDGANVLTF. CDR3 sequence (DNA): TGTGCCAGCAGCTCTAGCGGGGATATCGATGGGGCCAACGTCCTGACTTTC.

The J gene is TRBJ2-7, the V gene TRBV19; a weak D match, TRBD1 (5 bases). The CDR3 consists of 13 residues. V was pared by 3 bases and J by 2 bases, with 8 bases between. The germline gives CDR1 LNHDA, CDR2 SQIVND (reference sequence). CDR3 loop: CASSIADTYEQYF. The CDR3 DNA reads TGTGCCAGTAGTATTGCGGACACCTACGAGCAGTACTTC.

The rearrangement links TRBV28 to TRBJ1-1, with a tentative D call TRBD1 (5 bases). The ends were cut back, 7 bases at V and 0 bases at J, with 15 bases in the middle. The CDR3 contains 15 residues. Germline V gene data show CDR1 as MDHEN and CDR2 as SYDVKM. The CDR3 DNA reads TGTGCCAGCATCCCGGAGGGACTCATGAACACTGAAGCTTTCTTT. This codes for CASIPEGLMNTEAFF.

CDR3 amino acids: CASSSGSQRSYNEQFF. As DNA, the CDR3 is TGTGCCAGCAGCAGCGGGAGTCAGAGGTCCTACAATGAGCAGTTCTTC. The chain carries TRBV27 and TRBJ2-1; 8 nucleotides match TRBD2. The CDR3 runs to 16 residues. Germline CDR1 reads MNHEY; CDR2 reads SMNVEV (reference sequence). With V trimmed by 6 bases and J by 1 base, 8 bases remained unmatched.